These T cell receptor beta chains were read from a single sample in a study of blood T cell repertoires in COVID-19. TCRdb's table, derived via immunoSEQ multiplex PCR, lists solely in-frame clones and lacks some. Of about 140,000 clones in the sample, roughly 80% were seen once. Material: peripheral blood. The origin of the receptors is a man aged 60-69 years who had recovered from COVID-19. The CDR3 runs from the conserved cysteine through the conserved F or W. Fields, in order: V gene, J gene, D gene, clone size, CDR3 protein, CDR3 DNA. The D gene is left open where the match is weak. The size of a clone is reported for some rows only, either as once, few or many, or as a class for expanded clones.

V gene: TRBV4-3; J gene: TRBJ2-5; D gene: TRBD2; clone size: NA; CDR3 protein: CASSQDQLGLAGGTQYF; CDR3 DNA: TGCGCCAGCAGCCAAGATCAATTGGGACTAGCGGGAGGGACCCAGTACTTC
V gene: TRBV7-2; J gene: TRBJ2-1; D gene: TRBD2; clone size: NA; CDR3 protein: CASSLPSGGLSYNEQFF; CDR3 DNA: TGTGCCAGCAGCTTGCCTAGCGGGGGTCTTTCCTACAATGAGCAGTTCTTC
V gene: TRBV6-4; J gene: TRBJ2-3; D gene: TRBD2; clone size: NA; CDR3 protein: CASSSAGGQVGTDTQYF; CDR3 DNA: TGTGCCAGCAGTTCAGCGGGAGGGCAGGTTGGAACAGATACGCAGTATTTT
V gene: TRBV2; J gene: TRBJ1-1; D gene: NA; clone size: NA; CDR3 protein: CATRTARSYTEAFF; CDR3 DNA: TGTGCCACGCGGACAGCAAGATCTTACACTGAAGCTTTCTTT
V gene: TRBV11-2; J gene: TRBJ2-1; D gene: TRBD2; clone size: NA; CDR3 protein: CASSLEASGILYNEQFF; CDR3 DNA: TGTGCCAGCAGCTTAGAGGCTAGCGGGATTCTCTACAATGAGCAGTTCTTC
V gene: TRBV19; J gene: TRBJ2-5; D gene: NA; clone size: NA; CDR3 protein: CASSKDREGETQYF; CDR3 DNA: TGTGCCAGTAGTAAGGACAGAGAGGGAGAGACCCAGTACTTC
V gene: TRBV19; J gene: TRBJ2-7; D gene: NA; clone size: few; CDR3 protein: CASSYTRVGEQYF; CDR3 DNA: TGTGCCAGTAGTTACACACGAGTCGGGGAGCAGTACTTC
V gene: TRBV7-2; J gene: TRBJ2-3; D gene: TRBD2; clone size: NA; CDR3 protein: CASSLGTSNTDTQYF; CDR3 DNA: TGTGCCAGCAGCTTAGGGACTAGCAACACAGATACGCAGTATTTT
V gene: TRBV3-1/TRBV3-2; J gene: TRBJ1-1; D gene: TRBD1; clone size: NA; CDR3 protein: CASSHMTGVNTEAFF; CDR3 DNA: TGTGCCAGCAGCCACATGACAGGGGTTAACACTGAAGCTTTCTTT
V gene: TRBV27; J gene: TRBJ2-1; D gene: NA; clone size: NA; CDR3 protein: CASSLRIPGEQFF; CDR3 DNA: TGTGCCAGCAGTTTGCGGATCCCTGGTGAGCAGTTCTTC
V gene: TRBV14; J gene: TRBJ2-5; D gene: TRBD1; clone size: NA; CDR3 protein: CASSQDGRQGRNPIQETQYF; CDR3 DNA: TGTGCCAGCAGCCAAGATGGAAGACAGGGTAGAAACCCTATCCAAGAGACCCAGTACTTC
V gene: TRBV5-1; J gene: TRBJ2-5; D gene: NA; clone size: NA; CDR3 protein: CASSSSGAEETQYF; CDR3 DNA: TGCGCCAGCAGCTCGTCGGGAGCCGAAGAGACCCAGTACTTC
V gene: TRBV24-1; J gene: TRBJ2-5; D gene: TRBD2; clone size: NA; CDR3 protein: CATSDPDGRSGAQETQYF; CDR3 DNA: TGTGCCACCAGTGACCCGGATGGACGTAGCGGGGCCCAAGAGACCCAGTACTTC
V gene: TRBV9; J gene: TRBJ1-3; D gene: NA; clone size: NA; CDR3 protein: CASSRGITGLSSGNTIYF; CDR3 DNA: TGTGCCAGCAGCCGGGGGATAACAGGACTTTCCTCTGGAAACACCATATATTTT
V gene: TRBV7-2; J gene: TRBJ2-2; D gene: NA; clone size: NA; CDR3 protein: CASSLGGIGELFF; CDR3 DNA: TGTGCCAGCAGCTTAGGAGGGATCGGGGAGCTGTTTTTT
V gene: TRBV11-2; J gene: TRBJ2-2; D gene: TRBD1; clone size: NA; CDR3 protein: CASSSGQGVTGELFF; CDR3 DNA: TGTGCCAGCAGCTCGGGGCAGGGGGTCACCGGGGAGCTGTTTTTT
V gene: TRBV11-3; J gene: TRBJ2-3; D gene: TRBD2; clone size: NA; CDR3 protein: CASSTGTSGRPSTDTQYF; CDR3 DNA: TGTGCCAGTTCGACCGGGACTAGCGGGAGGCCGAGCACAGATACGCAGTATTTT
V gene: TRBV25-1; J gene: TRBJ1-2; D gene: NA; clone size: NA; CDR3 protein: CASSIGASSYGYTF; CDR3 DNA: TGTGCCAGCAGTATAGGGGCTTCTAGCTATGGCTACACCTTC
V gene: TRBV5-5; J gene: TRBJ2-7; D gene: NA; clone size: NA; CDR3 protein: CASSSSLGGEQYF; CDR3 DNA: TGTGCCAGCAGCTCCAGTCTAGGCGGCGAGCAGTACTTC
V gene: TRBV3-1/TRBV3-2; J gene: TRBJ2-3; D gene: TRBD2; clone size: NA; CDR3 protein: CASGRTSTDTQYF; CDR3 DNA: TGTGCGAGCGGGAGAACTAGCACAGATACGCAGTATTTT
V gene: TRBV3-1/TRBV3-2; J gene: TRBJ2-1; D gene: TRBD2; clone size: NA; CDR3 protein: CASSLGGGSYNEQFF; CDR3 DNA: TGTGCCAGCAGCCTGGGGGGGGGCTCCTACAATGAGCAGTTCTTC
V gene: TRBV9; J gene: TRBJ2-7; D gene: TRBD1; clone size: NA; CDR3 protein: CATPGTARYEQYF; CDR3 DNA: TGTGCCACTCCCGGGACAGCTCGTTACGAGCAGTACTTC
V gene: TRBV7-3; J gene: TRBJ2-3; D gene: TRBD2; clone size: NA; CDR3 protein: CASSLLAGGTDTQYF; CDR3 DNA: TGTGCCAGCAGCTTATTGGCGGGGGGAACAGATACGCAGTATTTT
V gene: TRBV12-3/TRBV12-4; J gene: TRBJ1-6; D gene: NA; clone size: NA; CDR3 protein: CASSLQGNSPLHF; CDR3 DNA: TGTGCCAGCAGTTTACAGGGCAATTCACCCCTCCACTTT
V gene: TRBV19; J gene: TRBJ2-2; D gene: NA; clone size: few; CDR3 protein: CASSTGAGELFF; CDR3 DNA: TGTGCCAGTAGTACAGGTGCCGGGGAGCTGTTTTTT
V gene: TRBV28; J gene: TRBJ2-7; D gene: TRBD2; clone size: NA; CDR3 protein: CATRASGRVSHEQYF; CDR3 DNA: TGTGCCACCCGGGCTAGCGGGAGAGTTAGCCACGAGCAGTACTTC
V gene: TRBV6-6; J gene: TRBJ1-4; D gene: TRBD1; clone size: few; CDR3 protein: CASRGTGTTNEKLFF; CDR3 DNA: TGTGCCAGCAGAGGGACAGGGACAACTAATGAAAAACTGTTTTTT
V gene: TRBV12-3/TRBV12-4; J gene: TRBJ2-7; D gene: NA; clone size: NA; CDR3 protein: CASSLSGKNEQYF; CDR3 DNA: TGTGCCAGCAGTTTGTCAGGGAAGAACGAGCAGTACTTC
V gene: TRBV7-2; J gene: TRBJ2-7; D gene: TRBD2; clone size: NA; CDR3 protein: CASSLTSGSAYEQYF; CDR3 DNA: TGTGCCAGCAGCTTAACTAGCGGTTCCGCCTACGAGCAGTACTTC
V gene: TRBV7-9; J gene: TRBJ1-4; D gene: TRBD1; clone size: few; CDR3 protein: CASSLVKGANEKLFF; CDR3 DNA: TGTGCCAGCAGCTTAGTGAAGGGGGCCAATGAAAAACTGTTTTTT
V gene: TRBV2; J gene: TRBJ1-4; D gene: TRBD1; clone size: NA; CDR3 protein: CASSELGQEKPFNEKLFF; CDR3 DNA: TGTGCCAGCAGTGAATTGGGACAGGAGAAACCGTTTAATGAAAAACTGTTTTTT